Below, 20 T cell receptor beta chains from the same sample are listed, as sequenced in a study of CD8+ T cells in alopecia areata. Sequencing templates came from extracted RNA that was reverse transcribed into cDNA. The table came from immunoSEQ multiplex PCR; TCRdb's copy has only in-frame clones and leaves some out. The table records 150,000 to 200,000 clones, roughly 66% of them present only once. This specimen was CD8+ T cells sorted from blood, taken at week 0. All receptors come from a human donor with alopecia areata.

This chain uses TRBV6-4 with TRBJ1-6; D call uncertain. Germline CDR1 is MRHNA and CDR2 is SNTAGT. The CDR3 runs to 12 residues. V gave up 3 bases and J gave up 7 bases, with 4 bases separating them. The CDR3: CASSEGNSPLHF. CDR3 nucleotide sequence: TGTGCCAGCAGTGAAGGGAATTCACCCCTCCACTTT.

The genes are TRBV5-6 and TRBJ1-2; TRBD1 is a possible D gene (5 bases). Trimming removed 0 bases from V and 1 base from J, with 10 bases in between. Germline V lookup: CDR1 SGHDT, CDR2 YYEEEE. The CDR3 is 15 residues long. In nucleotides, the CDR3 is TGTGCCAGCAGCTTGGGCCCGACAGATAACTATGGCTACACCTTC. Its protein product is CASSLGPTDNYGYTF.

This chain joins TRBV7-9 and TRBJ2-7, with TRBD2 matching over 10 bases. CDR1 SEHNR and CDR2 FQNEAQ come from the germline V gene (reference sequence). CDR3 length equals 15 residues. Unmatched junction bases numbered 4, after V lost 4 bases and J lost 1 base. CDR3 sequence (DNA): TGTGCCAGCAGCTCAAGCGGGGGGGCTTCCTACGAGCAGTACTTC. Its translation: CASSSSGGASYEQYF. The whole variable domain, remainder taken from reference TRBV7-9 and TRBJ2-7, is DTGVSQNPRHKITKRGQNVTFRCDPISEHNRLYWYRQTLGQGPEFLTYFQNEAQLEKSRLLSDRFSAERPKGSFSTLEIQRTEQGDSAMYLCASSSSGGASYEQYFGPGTRLTVT.

There are a few counts of this clone. The genes are TRBV30 and TRBJ1-2, with no clear D. In germline, CDR1 is GTSNPN, CDR2 SVGIG (reference sequence). CDR3 length equals 13 residues. Trimming removed 7 bases at V and 4 bases at J, with 16 bases between. The CDR3 region has the DNA TGTGCCTCTTATTTAACCTACAGCTATGGCTACACCTTC. It yields the protein CASYLTYSYGYTF.

This clone was seen at least ten times. The sample has other DNA sequences that encode this CDR3 too. CDR3 region: CSVEDNYGYTF. The CDR3 bases are TGCAGCGTTGAGGATAACTATGGCTACACCTTC. The chain combines TRBV29-1 with TRBJ1-2, with D unclear. V lost 3 bases to trimming and J lost 1 base, with 3 bases between them. The CDR3 length is 11 residues. Per the germline V gene, CDR1 is SQVTM and CDR2 is ANQGSEA.

As for this clone: At one end the junction does not follow the germline gene, possibly because of a read error. The CDR3 DNA reads as TGCAGGGTTGTAATAGGACAGGGGGCCAATGAGCAGTTCTTC. Its translation: CRVVIGQGANEQFF. The chain employs TRBV29-1 and TRBJ2-1; 11 bases are a match to TRBD1. Germline loops: CDR1 SQVTM, CDR2 ANQGSEA. The CDR3 sequence is 14 residues long.

V gene TRBV30 combines with J gene TRBJ1-5; D unclear. The CDR3 totals 15 residues. The V gene lost 2 bases and the J gene lost 0 bases, with 11 bases spanning the gap. Per germline, CDR1 GTSNPN and CDR2 SVGIG (reference sequence). DNA of the CDR3: TGTGCCTGGAGTTCTGCGGCAGTTAGCAATCAGCCCCAGCATTTT. This codes for CAWSSAAVSNQPQHF.

The chain is built from TRBV27 and TRBJ2-7; D ambiguous. The V end was cut by 2 bases, the J end by 2 bases, with 10 bases between. In germline, CDR1 is MNHEY, CDR2 SMNVEV (reference sequence). There are 14 residues in the CDR3. The CDR3: CASSLIHGTYEQYF. The CDR3 bases are TGTGCCAGCAGTTTAATTCACGGAACCTACGAGCAGTACTTC.

The V gene is TRBV30, the J gene TRBJ2-7; tentative D call: TRBD1 (6 bases). The CDR3 runs 14 residues. V lost 4 bases and J 6 bases, leaving 19 bases between the germline ends. Per germline, CDR1 GTSNPN and CDR2 SVGIG (reference sequence). CDR3 sequence (DNA): TGTGCCTGGATGGGGCTGAACAGGGAACGCGAGCAGTACTTC. It translates to CAWMGLNREREQYF. The entire variable domain, with the rest obtained from reference TRBV30 and TRBJ2-7, is as follows: SQTIHQWPATLVQPVGSPLSLECTVEGTSNPNLYWYRQAAGRGLQLLFYSVGIGQISSEVPQNLSASRPQDRQFILSSKKLLLSDSGFYLCAWMGLNREREQYFGPGTRLTVT.

Written as DNA, the CDR3 is TGCAGTGCTAGTTCAGCTGAAGCTTTCTTT. It yields the protein CSASSAEAFF. The chain has TRBV20-1 and TRBJ1-1; D is uncertain. V dropped 3 bases and J dropped 6 bases, with 5 bases sitting between them. Germline lookup yields CDR1 DFQATT and CDR2 SNEGSKA (reference sequence). The CDR3 has 10 residues.

The V gene is TRBV6-6, the J gene TRBJ2-5, with D perhaps assigned TRBD1 or TRBD2 (5 bases each). The V end lost 4 bases, the J end lost 3 bases, and 12 bases lay between the germline ends. CDR3 size: 14 residues. The germline CDR1 and CDR2 sequences are MNHNY and SVGAGI (reference sequence). The CDR3 region is CASSWDPGKETQYF. CDR3 DNA sequence: TGTGCCAGCAGTTGGGACCCCGGTAAAGAGACCCAGTACTTC.

J is TRBJ2-7 and V is TRBV11-2; no firm D call. Trimming removed 6 bases at V and 2 bases at J, with 5 bases between. The CDR3 contains 11 residues. CDR1 is SGHAT, CDR2 FQNNGV, per germline. The CDR3 DNA reads as TGTGCCAGCAGGTTTGCCTACGAGCAGTACTTC. This translates into CASRFAYEQYF.

This chain connects TRBV6-1 to TRBJ2-3; 10 bases align to TRBD1. The CDR3 is 16 residues long. V gave up 6 bases and J gave up 0 bases; unmatched junction bases: 6. Looked up from germline, CDR1 is MNHNS and CDR2 is SASEGT. CDR3 DNA sequence: TGTGCCAGCAGAGAAAGGGGACAGGGGAGCACAGATACGCAGTATTTT. As protein: CASRERGQGSTDTQYF.

The rearrangement joins TRBV7-2 to TRBJ2-7; TRBD1 or TRBD2 may be the D gene (5 bases each). Trimming shortened V by 8 bases and J by 1 base, and 18 bases separated the two germline ends. Germline lookup yields CDR1 SGHTA and CDR2 FQGNSA. The CDR3 spans 15 residues. As DNA, the CDR3 is TGTGCCAGCGCCGGACGGGACGGCTTGTCCTACGAGCAGTACTTC. It specifies CASAGRDGLSYEQYF.

There are a few counts of this clone. The chain carries TRBV13 and TRBJ2-7; no firm D call. Trimming took 0 bases from V and 4 from J, leaving 10 bases between them. Looked up from germline, CDR1 is PRHDT and CDR2 is FYEKMQ (reference sequence). This CDR3 spans 14 amino acids. CDR3 in amino acids: CASSLGHSGYEQYF. The CDR3 DNA is TGTGCCAGCAGCTTAGGACACTCCGGTTACGAGCAGTACTTC.

V and J are TRBV30 and TRBJ2-7, with 8 positions matching TRBD1. The CDR3 extends over 13 amino acids. Germline trimming cut 4 bases from V and 5 bases from J; bases unmatched to any gene: 7. Germline CDR1 reads GTSNPN; CDR2 reads SVGIG (reference sequence). CDR3 in amino acids: CAWTQGAVNEQYF. The CDR3 bases are TGTGCCTGGACCCAGGGGGCGGTAAACGAGCAGTACTTC.

In nucleotides, the CDR3 is TGCAGCGCCGAGGACGGCTTTAACTATGGCTACACCTTC. Translation gives CSAEDGFNYGYTF. The genes are TRBV29-1 and TRBJ1-2; D not resolved. V was clipped by 7 bases and J by 1 base, with 13 bases between them. CDR3 size: 13 residues. The germline gives CDR1 SQVTM, CDR2 ANQGSEA.

The table lists this clone with a few counts. This chain joins TRBV7-9 and TRBJ2-3, with 14 positions matching TRBD2. V shed 5 bases and J 2 bases; nucleotides not matched to a gene: 9. The CDR3 sequence is 18 residues long. CDR1 is SEHNR, CDR2 FQNEAQ, per germline (reference sequence). CDR3 coding DNA: TGTGCCAGCAGCACCCGGACTAGCGGGGGGCCTATCACAGATACGCAGTATTTT. Translating gives CASSTRTSGGPITDTQYF.

This chain connects TRBV27 to TRBJ2-7, with D perhaps TRBD1 (6 bases). CDR1 is MNHEY and CDR2 is SMNVEV in the germline V gene (reference sequence). This CDR3 contains 14 residues. V lost 6 bases to trimming and J lost 2 bases, with 14 bases between them. The CDR3 sequence: CASRDRGSTYEQYF. The CDR3 DNA sequence: TGTGCCAGCAGGGATAGGGGGTCAACCTACGAGCAGTACTTC.

This clone has only one observation. The chain employs TRBV10-3 and TRBJ1-5; unclear D gene. CDR3 length equals 16 residues. In germline, CDR1 is ENHRY, CDR2 SYGVKD. V gave up 8 bases and J gave up 3 bases, with 20 bases separating them. CDR3 sequence (DNA): TGTGCCATCTCGAGTTCTGAGGGATCCTACAATCAGCCCCAGCATTTT. As protein: CAISSSEGSYNQPQHF.